The source of this T cell receptor (beta chain) is a study of identical twins. The study's findings and limits: Within twin pairs, the out-of-frame alpha sequences they shared showed excess low generation probability. Twins' surplus sharing was weaker for beta out-of-frame sequences.

Concerning this clonotype: Its matching antigen is unknown.

A universal primer site came from template switching; cDNA carried unique molecular identifiers. TCRdb reprocessed the 5' RACE reads via MiXCR and lists one record per CDR3 protein. This table holds around 960,000 distinct CDR3 sequences, 9% to 15% found once. The CDR3 extends over 17 amino acids. V shed 3 bases and J 2 bases; nucleotides not matched to a gene: 11. The germline V gene encodes CDR1 DFQATT and CDR2 SNEGSKA (reference sequence). A further study also used this sample, focusing on yellow fever vaccine responses in identical twins. This second study says: Each twin's T cell response to the vaccine was reported to look partly convergent and partly personalized.

Sequences were obtained from PBMCs. The source is a woman younger than 35 in good health. The rearrangement joins TRBV20-1 to TRBJ1-1, with 11 bases aligning to TRBD1. The CDR3 DNA reads TGCAGTGCTAGGAGGACAGGGGGCAGGGGGATTAACACTGAAGCTTTCTTT. Protein: CSARRTGGRGINTEAFF.